This paragraph covers one T cell receptor beta chain sequence. The length of the CDR3 is 12 residues. Germline V gene sequence: CDR1 SGHNT, CDR2 YYREEE (reference sequence). V shed 4 bases and J shed 6 bases, with 10 bases lying between them. This specimen belongs to a study of technical replicates of blood from a few donors. Profiling relied on immunoSEQ multiplex PCR, and the TCRdb table lists in-frame clones only, not all of them. The sample has under 95,000 clones; just under 95% are singletons. The V and J genes are TRBV5-4 and TRBJ1-2, with D perhaps TRBD1 (6 bases). The TCR comes from a human donor in good health. Material: T cells isolated from PBMCs. DNA for the CDR3: TGTGCCAGCAGCGCTTACAGGGATGGCTACACCTTC. It specifies CASSAYRDGYTF.